This T cell receptor beta chain was recorded in a study of chronic HIV infection and antiretroviral therapy (dated by TCRdb to about 2015). This clonotype was found a few times. The specificity of this receptor is unknown. The junction shows a germline mismatch at one end, possibly a read error. The CDR3 runs 13 residues from the cysteine to the phenylalanine. Left in the record is the CDR3 DNA by itself, 39 bases read in frame from the first base. CDR1 and CDR2, looked up from the germline V gene (reference sequence), are MNHEY and SMNVEV. Libraries were constructed by 5' RACE. Data came from an Illumina MiSeq. TCRdb took the public reads, trimmed them with fastp at Q25, ran MiXCR for clone calling and kept in-frame beta chains. For every CDR3 protein sequence, its rows merge into one entry that carries the most common genes and DNA. This sample holds about 48,000 distinct CDR3 sequences; 19% were observed only once. The ten largest clonotypes hold 2.8% of the sample.

The receptor chain draws on TRBV27 and TRBJ2-7; a stretch of 8 junction bases matches TRBD2. The sample was peripheral blood. This clonotype was sampled from an adult who had HIV and had not received antiretroviral therapy, or was an uninfected healthy control (not recorded which). CDR3 region: CASSLSYQREPTF. The DNA is TGTGCCAGCAGTTTATCGTACCAGCGGGAGCCGACCTTC.